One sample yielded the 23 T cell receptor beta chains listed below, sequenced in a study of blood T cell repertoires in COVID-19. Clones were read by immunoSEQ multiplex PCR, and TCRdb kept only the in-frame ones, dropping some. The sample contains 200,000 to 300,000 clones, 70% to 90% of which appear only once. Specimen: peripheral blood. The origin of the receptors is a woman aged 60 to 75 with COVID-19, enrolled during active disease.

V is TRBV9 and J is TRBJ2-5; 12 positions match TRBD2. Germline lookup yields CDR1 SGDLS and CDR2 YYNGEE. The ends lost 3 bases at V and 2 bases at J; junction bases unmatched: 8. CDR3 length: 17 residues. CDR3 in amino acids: CASSATGTSGSQETQYF. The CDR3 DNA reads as TGTGCCAGCAGCGCCACCGGGACTAGCGGGTCGCAAGAGACCCAGTACTTC.

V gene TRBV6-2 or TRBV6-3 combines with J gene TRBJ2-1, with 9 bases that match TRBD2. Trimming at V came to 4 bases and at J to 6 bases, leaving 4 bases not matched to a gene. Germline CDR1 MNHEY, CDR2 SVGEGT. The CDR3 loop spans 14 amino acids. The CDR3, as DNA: TGTGCCAGCAGTTCCCGGACTAGCGTCAATGAGCAGTTCTTC. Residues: CASSSRTSVNEQFF.

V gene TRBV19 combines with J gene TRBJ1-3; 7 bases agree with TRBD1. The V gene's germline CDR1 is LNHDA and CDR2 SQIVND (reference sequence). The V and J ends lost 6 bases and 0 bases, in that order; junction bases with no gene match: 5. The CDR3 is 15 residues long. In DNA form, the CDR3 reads TGTGCCAGTAGGGGACAGTCGAGCTCTGGAAACACCATATATTTT. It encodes CASRGQSSSGNTIYF.

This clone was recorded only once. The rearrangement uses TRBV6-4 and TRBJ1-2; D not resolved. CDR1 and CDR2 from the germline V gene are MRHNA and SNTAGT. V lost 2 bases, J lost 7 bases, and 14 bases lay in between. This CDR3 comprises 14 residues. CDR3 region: CASSDTNRASGYTF. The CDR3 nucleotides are TGTGCCAGCAGTGACACGAATAGAGCCTCTGGCTACACCTTC.

The CDR3 is CASSVVPGRGEQYF. Written as DNA, the CDR3 is TGTGCCAGCAGCGTAGTGCCCGGGAGAGGCGAGCAGTACTTC. The J gene is TRBJ2-7, the V gene TRBV9; possible D gene TRBD2, 6 bases. V was clipped by 0 bases and J by 6 bases, with 13 bases between them. This CDR3 contains 14 residues. Germline CDR1 SGDLS, CDR2 YYNGEE. Drawing the rest from reference TRBV9 and TRBJ2-7, the complete variable domain is DSGVTQTPKHLITATGQRVTLRCSPRSGDLSVYWYQQSLDQGLQFLIQYYNGEERAKGNILERFSAQQFPDLHSELNLSSLELGDSALYFCASSVVPGRGEQYFGPGTRLTVT.

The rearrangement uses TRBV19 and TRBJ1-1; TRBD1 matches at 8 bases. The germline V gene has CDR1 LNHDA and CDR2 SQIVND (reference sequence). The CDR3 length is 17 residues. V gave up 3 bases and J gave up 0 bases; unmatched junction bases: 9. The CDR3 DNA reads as TGTGCCAGTAGTATGCAGGGGGCAGCCCTCTTGAACACTGAAGCTTTCTTT. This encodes CASSMQGAALLNTEAFF.

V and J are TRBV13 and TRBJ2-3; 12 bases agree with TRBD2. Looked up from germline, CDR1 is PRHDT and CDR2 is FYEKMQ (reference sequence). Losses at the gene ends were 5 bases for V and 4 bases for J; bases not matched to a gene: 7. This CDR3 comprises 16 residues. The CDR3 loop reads CASSRPTSGSSDTQYF. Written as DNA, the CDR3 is TGTGCCAGCAGCCGACCGACTAGCGGGAGTTCAGATACGCAGTATTTT.

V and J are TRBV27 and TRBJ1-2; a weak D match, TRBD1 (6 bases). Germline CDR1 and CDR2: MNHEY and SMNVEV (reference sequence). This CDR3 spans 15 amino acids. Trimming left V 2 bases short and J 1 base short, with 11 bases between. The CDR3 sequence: CASSLARGGNYGYTF. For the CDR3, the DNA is TGTGCCAGCAGTTTAGCTAGGGGGGGTAACTATGGCTACACCTTC.

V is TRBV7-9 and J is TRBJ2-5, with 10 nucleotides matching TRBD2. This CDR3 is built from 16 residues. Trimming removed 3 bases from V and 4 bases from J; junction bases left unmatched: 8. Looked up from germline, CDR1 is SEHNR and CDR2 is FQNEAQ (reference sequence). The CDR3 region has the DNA TGTGCCAGCAGCTTGAGAGCGGGAGGGCCCGGAGAGACCCAGTACTTC. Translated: CASSLRAGGPGETQYF.

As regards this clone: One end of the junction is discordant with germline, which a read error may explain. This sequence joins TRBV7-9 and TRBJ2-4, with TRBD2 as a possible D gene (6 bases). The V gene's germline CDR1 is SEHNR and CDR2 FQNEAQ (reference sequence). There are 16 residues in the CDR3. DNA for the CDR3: TGTGCCAGCAGTTCGATCTACGGGACTGGAACAAACGTTCAGTACTTC. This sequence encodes CASSSIYGTGTNVQYF.

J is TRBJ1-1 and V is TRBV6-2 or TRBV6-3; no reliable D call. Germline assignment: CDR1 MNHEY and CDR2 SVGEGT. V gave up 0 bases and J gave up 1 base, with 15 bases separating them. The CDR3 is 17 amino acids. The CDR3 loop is CASSYSSGSRSNTEAFF. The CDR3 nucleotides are TGTGCCAGCAGTTACTCGAGTGGTTCCCGATCGAACACTGAAGCTTTCTTT.

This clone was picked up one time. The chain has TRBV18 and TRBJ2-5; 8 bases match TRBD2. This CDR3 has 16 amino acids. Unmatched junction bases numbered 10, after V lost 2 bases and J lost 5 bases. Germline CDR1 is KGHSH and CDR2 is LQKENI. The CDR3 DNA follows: TGTGCCAGCTCACCAAGCCGGGGGGGGCGCAGGGAGACCCAGTACTTC. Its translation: CASSPSRGGRRETQYF.

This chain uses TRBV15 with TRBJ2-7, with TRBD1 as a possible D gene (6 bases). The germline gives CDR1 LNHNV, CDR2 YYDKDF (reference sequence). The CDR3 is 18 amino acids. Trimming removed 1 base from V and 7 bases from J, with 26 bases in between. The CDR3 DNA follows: TGTGCCACCAGCAGAGCCTTGAGGACAGCCTACTACCCGTCAGAGCAGTACTTC. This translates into CATSRALRTAYYPSEQYF.

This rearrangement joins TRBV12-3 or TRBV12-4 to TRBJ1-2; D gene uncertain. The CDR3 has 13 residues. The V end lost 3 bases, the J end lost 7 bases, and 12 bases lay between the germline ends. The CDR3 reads CASSFGQEGGYTF. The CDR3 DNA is TGTGCCAGCAGTTTTGGGCAGGAGGGTGGCTACACCTTC.

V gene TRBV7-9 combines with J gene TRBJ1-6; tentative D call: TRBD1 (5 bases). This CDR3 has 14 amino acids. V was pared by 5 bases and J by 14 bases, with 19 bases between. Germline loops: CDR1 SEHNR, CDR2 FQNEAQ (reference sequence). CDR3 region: CASSGGRGGYTLHF. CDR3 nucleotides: TGTGCCAGCAGCGGGGGTAGGGGAGGGTATACCCTCCACTTT.

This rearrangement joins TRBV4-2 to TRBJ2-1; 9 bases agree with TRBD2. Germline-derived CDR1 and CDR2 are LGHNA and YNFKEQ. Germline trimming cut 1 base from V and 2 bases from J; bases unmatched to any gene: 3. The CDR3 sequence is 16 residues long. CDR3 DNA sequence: TGTGCCAGCAGCCAAGTAGCGGGAGAGGCCTACAATGAGCAGTTCTTC. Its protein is CASSQVAGEAYNEQFF.

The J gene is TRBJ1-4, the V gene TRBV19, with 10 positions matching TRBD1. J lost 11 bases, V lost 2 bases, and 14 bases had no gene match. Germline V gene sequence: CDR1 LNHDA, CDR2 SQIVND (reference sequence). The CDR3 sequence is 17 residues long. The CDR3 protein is CASSIPPSGTGEGKLFF. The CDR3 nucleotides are TGTGCCAGTAGTATACCCCCGTCCGGGACAGGGGAAGGGAAACTGTTTTTT.

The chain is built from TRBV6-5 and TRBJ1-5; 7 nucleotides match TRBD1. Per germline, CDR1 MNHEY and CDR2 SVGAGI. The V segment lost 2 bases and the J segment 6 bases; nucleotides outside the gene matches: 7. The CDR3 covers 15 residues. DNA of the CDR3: TGTGCCAGCAGTTACCCGAGACAGGGAAGTCAGCCCCAGCATTTT. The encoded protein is CASSYPRQGSQPQHF.

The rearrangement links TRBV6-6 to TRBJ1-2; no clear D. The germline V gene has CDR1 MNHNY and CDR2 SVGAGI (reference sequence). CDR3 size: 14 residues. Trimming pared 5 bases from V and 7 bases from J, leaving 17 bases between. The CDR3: CASSPTPSGGGYTF. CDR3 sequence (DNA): TGTGCCAGCAGTCCCACCCCTTCGGGAGGTGGCTACACCTTC.

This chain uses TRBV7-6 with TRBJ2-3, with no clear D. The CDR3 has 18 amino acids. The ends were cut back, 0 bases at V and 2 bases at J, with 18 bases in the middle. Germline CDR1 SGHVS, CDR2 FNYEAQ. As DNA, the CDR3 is TGTGCCAGCAGCTTAGCGTGGGCAGGTGGTGTTTCCACAGATACGCAGTATTTT. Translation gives CASSLAWAGGVSTDTQYF.

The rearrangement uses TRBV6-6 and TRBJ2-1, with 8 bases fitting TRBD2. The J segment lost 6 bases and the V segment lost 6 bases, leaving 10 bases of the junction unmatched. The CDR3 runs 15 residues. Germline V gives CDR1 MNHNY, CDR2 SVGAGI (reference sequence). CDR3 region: CASSLGTSISNEQFF. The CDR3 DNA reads TGTGCCAGCAGCCTCGGGACTAGTATAAGCAATGAGCAGTTCTTC.

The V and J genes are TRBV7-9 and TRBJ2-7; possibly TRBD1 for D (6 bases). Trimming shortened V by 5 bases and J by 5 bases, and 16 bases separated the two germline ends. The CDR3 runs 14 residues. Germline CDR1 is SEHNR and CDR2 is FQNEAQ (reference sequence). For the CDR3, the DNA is TGTGCCAGCAGCCCTAGGGCACAGGGCCACGAGCAGTACTTC. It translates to CASSPRAQGHEQYF.

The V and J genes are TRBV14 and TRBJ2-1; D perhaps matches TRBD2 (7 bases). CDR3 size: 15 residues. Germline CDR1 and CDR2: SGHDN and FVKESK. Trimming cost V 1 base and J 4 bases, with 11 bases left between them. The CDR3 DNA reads TGTGCCAGCAGCCAAGGGGGGGGGCCGTACAATGAGCAGTTCTTC. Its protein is CASSQGGGPYNEQFF.